The 30 T cell receptor beta chains given below trace back to one sample, sequenced in a study of OX40 agonist ivuxolimab in advanced cancers. The repertoire was sequenced with immunoSEQ multiplex PCR; TCRdb's copy has only in-frame clones and lacks some. The sample has some 75,000 clones, about 88% seen once. The sample in question was CD4+ or CD8+ T cells sorted from blood, obtained in a trial of the OX40 agonist ivuxolimab. These receptors all stem from an adult with an advanced solid tumor such as melanoma, head and neck, liver or kidney cancer.

V gene TRBV5-1 combines with J gene TRBJ1-6; no reliable D call. Trimming left V 5 bases short and J 0 bases short, with 9 bases between. Germline lookup yields CDR1 SGHRS and CDR2 YFSETQ. The CDR3 extends over 15 amino acids. The CDR3 nucleotides read TGCGCCAGCAGGGACCGCGACTCCTATAATTCACCCCTCCACTTT. This gives the protein CASRDRDSYNSPLHF.

The rearrangement links TRBV18 to TRBJ2-1; 7 bases align to TRBD2. The CDR3 has 17 residues. Germline values: CDR1 KGHSH, CDR2 LQKENI. V gave up 3 bases and J gave up 0 bases; unmatched junction bases: 8. The CDR3 nucleotides read TGTGCCAGCTCACCCCCGGGTGGCGGGAGCTCCTACAATGAGCAGTTCTTC. Translating it yields CASSPPGGGSSYNEQFF.

This clone was observed a single time. The gene calls are TRBV6-6 and TRBJ2-1; no clear D. The germline CDR1 and CDR2 sequences are MNHNY and SVGAGI (reference sequence). V was pared by 0 bases and J by 5 bases, with 5 bases between. CDR3 length: 13 amino acids. In nucleotides, the CDR3 is TGTGCCAGCAGTTACTCGTTACACAATGAGCAGTTCTTC. This encodes CASSYSLHNEQFF.

This clone came up once. The chain couples TRBV27 to TRBJ2-1, with D perhaps matching TRBD2 (6 bases). Trimming pared 5 bases from V and 0 bases from J, leaving 8 bases between. Germline CDR1 reads MNHEY; CDR2 reads SMNVEV (reference sequence). The CDR3 totals 14 residues. CDR3 nucleotide sequence: TGTGCCAGCAGTCGGGACTTCTCCTACAATGAGCAGTTCTTC. Protein product: CASSRDFSYNEQFF.

In its sample, this clone was seen a few times. The rearrangement uses TRBV19 and TRBJ1-5; 8 bases are shared with TRBD1. V gave up 6 bases and J gave up 3 bases; unmatched junction bases: 4. The CDR3 covers 14 residues. Germline CDR1 is LNHDA and CDR2 is SQIVND (reference sequence). DNA for the CDR3: TGTGCCAGTAGAAGGGACAGGACCAATCAGCCCCAGCATTTT. Encoded protein: CASRRDRTNQPQHF.

This clone was counted between two and nine times. This chain links TRBV5-6 with TRBJ2-1, with D possibly being TRBD1 or TRBD2 (5 bases each). V was cut by 0 bases and J by 5 bases, with 12 bases left in between. The length of the CDR3 is 15 residues. The germline V gene encodes CDR1 SGHDT and CDR2 YYEEEE. The CDR3 region has the DNA TGTGCCAGCAGCTTGGGGATGAGGGGTAACAATGAGCAGTTCTTC. It translates to CASSLGMRGNNEQFF.

J is TRBJ1-4 and V is TRBV9; 10 nucleotides align to TRBD1. The CDR3 is 16 amino acids. The trim removed 4 bases at V and 7 bases at J, leaving 10 bases unmatched. Germline V gene lookup returns CDR1 SGDLS and CDR2 YYNGEE. CDR3 nucleotides: TGTGCCAGCAGCCCGCGGACAGGGGGAGGTGGTGAAAAACTGTTTTTT. It is translated as CASSPRTGGGGEKLFF.

This sequence joins TRBV6-5 and TRBJ2-5, with D possibly TRBD1 on 5 matching bases. Germline loops: CDR1 MNHEY, CDR2 SVGAGI. CDR3 size: 15 residues. The V end lost 7 bases, the J end lost 4 bases, and 19 bases lay between the germline ends. CDR3 coding DNA: TGTGCCAGCAAAATTTGGGGCGTAGCCCCAGAGACCCAGTACTTC. Protein sequence: CASKIWGVAPETQYF.

The CDR3 coding sequence is TGTGCCAGCAGCTTAGATGTCGAGACACTGGCTCTTGGATCACCCCTCCACTTT. This encodes CASSLDVETLALGSPLHF. The V gene is TRBV11-2, the J gene TRBJ1-6; D not certain. With 0 bases removed from V and 10 bases from J, the gap between germline ends came to 22 bases. Germline loops: CDR1 SGHAT, CDR2 FQNNGV. This CDR3 region has 18 residues.

The chain employs TRBV30 and TRBJ2-6; 10 bases line up with TRBD1. CDR3 size: 18 residues. Germline values: CDR1 GTSNPN, CDR2 SVGIG (reference sequence). V lost 2 bases and J lost 0; bases outside the gene matches: 7. The CDR3 is CAWSLPTGGNSGANVLTF. The CDR3 bases are TGTGCCTGGAGTCTCCCGACAGGGGGCAACTCTGGGGCCAACGTCCTGACTTTC. Drawing the rest from reference TRBV30 and TRBJ2-6, the complete variable domain is SQTIHQWPATLVQPVGSPLSLECTVEGTSNPNLYWYRQAAGRGLQLLFYSVGIGQISSEVPQNLSASRPQDRQFILSSKKLLLSDSGFYLCAWSLPTGGNSGANVLTFGAGSRLTVL.

The rearrangement joins TRBV6-5 to TRBJ1-5; 7 bases fit TRBD1. Germline assignment: CDR1 MNHEY and CDR2 SVGAGI. V gave up 6 bases and J gave up 3 bases; unmatched junction bases: 5. This CDR3 is 14 amino acids long. Here the CDR3 DNA reads TGTGCCAGCAGGGGGACAGCCGTCAATCAGCCCCAGCATTTT. Its protein product is CASRGTAVNQPQHF.

The chain has TRBV27 and TRBJ1-2; D gene uncertain. V lost 5 bases, J lost 2 bases, and 12 bases lay in between. Looked up from germline, CDR1 is MNHEY and CDR2 is SMNVEV (reference sequence). CDR3 size: 14 residues. The CDR3 protein is CASSPTDGNYGYTF. CDR3 bases: TGTGCCAGCAGTCCAACGGACGGAAACTATGGCTACACCTTC.

V gene TRBV6-6 combines with J gene TRBJ1-1, with D maybe TRBD1 (5 bases). CDR1 is MNHNY, CDR2 SVGAGI, per germline (reference sequence). The CDR3 sequence is 15 residues long. With 6 bases removed from V and 0 bases from J, the gap between germline ends came to 14 bases. CDR3: CASRLEGRLNTEAFF. The CDR3 nucleotides are TGTGCCAGCAGGCTTGAGGGGCGGTTGAACACTGAAGCTTTCTTT.

This clone was observed a few times. The genes are TRBV18 and TRBJ2-7; weak D call: TRBD2 (5 bases). V was clipped by 2 bases and J by 7 bases, with 15 bases between them. The germline CDR1 and CDR2 sequences are KGHSH and LQKENI. The CDR3 extends over 14 amino acids. The CDR3 sequence is CASSPVALRGEQYF. As DNA, the CDR3 is TGTGCCAGCTCACCAGTAGCGCTGCGTGGTGAGCAGTACTTC.

This clone has a handful of counts. V gene TRBV19 combines with J gene TRBJ1-1; unclear D gene. Trimming stripped 7 bases from V and 3 bases from J, with 12 bases between. CDR1 and CDR2 from the germline V gene are LNHDA and SQIVND (reference sequence). This CDR3 has 13 amino acids. CDR3 region: CASTTTGYTEAFF. The CDR3 region has the DNA TGTGCCAGTACAACAACGGGGTACACTGAAGCTTTCTTT.

The V and J genes are TRBV9 and TRBJ2-1, with 10 bases identical to TRBD1. J was trimmed by 5 bases and V by 3 bases; bases with no gene match: 5. The CDR3 runs to 15 residues. Germline V gene lookup returns CDR1 SGDLS and CDR2 YYNGEE. The DNA of the CDR3 is TGTGCCAGCAGCGCTCGGACAGGGGGGAACAATGAGCAGTTCTTC. Amino acids: CASSARTGGNNEQFF.

The chain is built from TRBV9 and TRBJ2-3, with 8 nucleotides matching TRBD2. V shed 3 bases, J shed 1 base, and the junction held 4 bases outside the gene matches. Germline values: CDR1 SGDLS, CDR2 YYNGEE. This CDR3 contains 15 residues. The CDR3 is CASSGSGARTDTQYF. The CDR3 nucleotides read TGTGCCAGCAGCGGTAGCGGGGCCCGCACAGATACGCAGTATTTT.

The rearrangement joins TRBV19 to TRBJ2-7, with D maybe TRBD1 (6 bases). The CDR3 totals 14 residues. Trimming cost V 6 bases and J 3 bases, with 15 bases left between them. The germline CDR1 and CDR2 sequences are LNHDA and SQIVND (reference sequence). The CDR3 sequence is CASRVRDTSYEQYF. CDR3 DNA sequence: TGTGCCAGTAGGGTCCGGGACACTAGCTACGAGCAGTACTTC.

This sequence joins TRBV28 and TRBJ1-2; D is unresolved. The CDR3 is made up of 13 amino acids. Germline V CDR1 and CDR2: MDHEN, SYDVKM. V was cut by 11 bases and J by 0 bases, with 13 bases left in between. The chain's CDR3 is CAVSNTPNYGYTF. CDR3 nucleotide sequence: TGTGCCGTCTCTAACACCCCTAACTATGGCTACACCTTC.

The V and J genes are TRBV29-1 and TRBJ2-5, with 8 positions matching TRBD2. CDR1 is SQVTM, CDR2 ANQGSEA, per germline. This CDR3 region has 13 residues. V trimming: 7 bases; J trimming: 5 bases; junction bases outside the gene matches: 9. The CDR3 coding sequence is TGCAGCGCTAGACTAGCGCTAGGGGAGACCCAGTACTTC. Translating gives CSARLALGETQYF.

The J gene is TRBJ1-4, the V gene TRBV30; no reliable D call. Trimming cost V 3 bases and J 5 bases, with 4 bases left between them. The CDR3 is 11 residues long. Germline CDR1 and CDR2: GTSNPN and SVGIG (reference sequence). CDR3 bases: TGTGCCTGGAGGCAGAATGAAAAACTGTTTTTT. It yields the protein CAWRQNEKLFF.

The chain uses TRBV5-5 and TRBJ1-5; TRBD1 might be the D (6 bases). V was clipped by 0 bases and J by 0 bases, with 13 bases between them. Germline values: CDR1 SGHKS, CDR2 YYEKEE (reference sequence). This CDR3 contains 17 residues. The CDR3 bases are TGTGCCAGCAGCTTGGGGAGGGGGTTGGGTAGCAATCAGCCCCAGCATTTT. This encodes CASSLGRGLGSNQPQHF.

V is TRBV20-1 and J is TRBJ1-2, with 8 nucleotides matching TRBD1. The CDR3 extends over 11 amino acids. CDR1 and CDR2 (germline): DFQATT, SNEGSKA (reference sequence). CDR3 protein: CRSGGDYGYTF. In DNA form, the CDR3 reads TGCCGTTCAGGGGGCGACTATGGCTACACCTTC.

This clone was found once. The chain combines TRBV19 with TRBJ2-5; weak D call: TRBD1 (5 bases). Trimming left V 3 bases short and J 4 bases short, with 15 bases between. This CDR3 is built from 15 residues. Per germline, CDR1 LNHDA and CDR2 SQIVND (reference sequence). CDR3 nucleotides: TGTGCCAGTAGTATTCGTGGGGCCGGGCGAGAGACCCAGTACTTC. The encoded protein is CASSIRGAGRETQYF.

The chain has TRBV18 and TRBJ2-1; D is unclear. The germline V and J ends were trimmed by 3 bases and 8 bases, with 8 bases remaining between them. Germline CDR1 is KGHSH and CDR2 is LQKENI. The CDR3 is 12 amino acids. CDR3 nucleotide sequence: TGTGCCAGCTCACCGGTGCTTTATGAGCAGTTCTTC. Translating gives CASSPVLYEQFF. The full variable domain, in which reference TRBV18 and TRBJ2-1 provide the parts outside the CDR3, is NAGVMQNPRHLVRRRGQEARLRCSPMKGHSHVYWYRQLPEEGLKFMVYLQKENIIDESGMPKERFSAEFPKEGPSILRIQQVVRGDSAAYFCASSPVLYEQFFGPGTRLTVL.

This chain uses TRBV6-4 with TRBJ2-1, with 12 bases that match TRBD2. Germline V lookup: CDR1 MRHNA, CDR2 SNTAGT. The CDR3 runs 15 residues. With 6 bases clipped from V and 5 bases from J, the junction kept 5 bases outside the gene matches. The CDR3 DNA reads as TGTGCCAGCAGCCGACTAGCGGGAGCGGACAATGAGCAGTTCTTC. Translated, it gives CASSRLAGADNEQFF.

Note on this clone: A read error may produce the germline difference seen at one junction end. Other DNA sequences from this sample encode an identical CDR3 as well. The CDR3 nucleotides are TGCGCCAGCAGCCAAGATTTCGGTAACCGGGGCTTAATATTC. Translated: CASSQDFGNRGLIF. The chain uses TRBV4-3 and TRBJ1-4, with a possible D match to TRBD1 (5 bases). The length of the CDR3 is 14 residues. Germline loops: CDR1 LGHNA, CDR2 YSLEER.

V and J are TRBV5-4 and TRBJ2-1, with 10 bases identical to TRBD2. V was pared by 5 bases and J by 4 bases, with 6 bases of the junction left unmatched. Germline V gene lookup returns CDR1 SGHNT and CDR2 YYREEE (reference sequence). This CDR3 has 15 amino acids. CDR3 DNA sequence: TGTGCCAGCAGGTGGGCTAGCGGGGGTTACAATGAGCAGTTCTTC. It encodes CASRWASGGYNEQFF.

The V call is TRBV7-2, the J call TRBJ2-1; D may correspond to TRBD1 or TRBD2 (5 bases each). This CDR3 comprises 13 residues. Trimming shortened V by 3 bases and J by 12 bases, and 15 bases separated the two germline ends. CDR1 is SGHTA and CDR2 is FQGNSA in the germline V gene. The CDR3 region has the DNA TGTGCCAGCAGCTTGAGGTTGGGGGTGGGGCAGTTCTTC. Protein sequence: CASSLRLGVGQFF.

The CDR3 is CASSVGDNSYNEQFF. The CDR3 nucleotides read TGTGCCAGCAGCGTAGGGGACAACTCCTACAATGAGCAGTTCTTC. The chain couples TRBV9 to TRBJ2-1; a possible D gene is TRBD1 (6 bases). The V end was cut by 0 bases, the J end by 0 bases, with 7 bases between. The CDR3 is made up of 15 amino acids. The germline V gene has CDR1 SGDLS and CDR2 YYNGEE.